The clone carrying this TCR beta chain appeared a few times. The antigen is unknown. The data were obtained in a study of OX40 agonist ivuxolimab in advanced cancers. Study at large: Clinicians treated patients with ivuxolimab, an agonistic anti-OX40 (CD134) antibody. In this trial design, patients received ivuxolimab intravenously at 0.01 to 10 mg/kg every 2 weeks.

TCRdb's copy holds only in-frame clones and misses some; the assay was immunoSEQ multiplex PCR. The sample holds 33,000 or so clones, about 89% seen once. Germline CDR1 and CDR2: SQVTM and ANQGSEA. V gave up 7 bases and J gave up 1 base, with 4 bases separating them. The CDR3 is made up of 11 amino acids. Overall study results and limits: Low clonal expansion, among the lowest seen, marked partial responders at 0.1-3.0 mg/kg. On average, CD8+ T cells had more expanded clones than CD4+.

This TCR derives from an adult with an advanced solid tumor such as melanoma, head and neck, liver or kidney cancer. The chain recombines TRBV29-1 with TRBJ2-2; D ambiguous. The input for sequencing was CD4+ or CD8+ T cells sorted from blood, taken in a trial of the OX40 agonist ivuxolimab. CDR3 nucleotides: TGCAGCGGGAAGAACACCGGGGAGCTGTTTTTT. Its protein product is CSGKNTGELFF.